The entry below describes one TCR beta chain. The data derive from a study of shared clonotypes between healthy human individuals. The authors distributed each subset's genomic DNA evenly over several immunoSEQ plates. Some clones are missing from TCRdb's copy, which holds only in-frame ones; the method was immunoSEQ multiplex PCR. The sample lists roughly 1,100,000 clones; around 75% were seen once. The CDR3 loop spans 17 amino acids. From germline, CDR1 is LGHNA and CDR2 YSLEER. V lost 4 bases, J lost 2 bases, and 9 bases stayed unmatched. The sequencing sample was made of memory CD4+ T cells sorted from blood. Specified subset: CD45RA-negative fraction. This receptor was obtained from a man younger than 30 in good health. The rearrangement links TRBV4-3 to TRBJ2-3; 10 bases line up with TRBD2. The CDR3, as DNA: TGCGCCAGCAGCCTGGGAAGGACTAGCGGCAACACAGATACGCAGTATTTT. This sequence encodes CASSLGRTSGNTDTQYF.